The T cell receptor (beta chain) described here comes from a study of early T cells in non-severe SARS-CoV-2 infection. General study results and limits: Reliance on VDJdb matching favored anti-spike CD8 responses; private and CD4 specificities were missed.

About this clonotype itself: Its antigen is still unknown.

Unique molecular identifiers were added to individual cDNA molecules. In TCRdb, the 5' RACE reads were re-called with MiXCR into one record per CDR3 protein. Among around 80,000 distinct CDR3 sequences listed, roughly 15% were seen once. Sequencing used whole blood. The sequence derives from an adult who was a healthcare worker with PCR-confirmed SARS-CoV-2 infection or an uninfected control (not recorded which).

The CDR3 bases are TGTGCCAGCAGAATTAGGGGGGGGCAAGAGACCCAGTACTTC. This encodes CASRIRGGQETQYF. This chain connects TRBV27 to TRBJ2-5; D is perhaps TRBD2 (7 bases). Germline lookup yields CDR1 MNHEY and CDR2 SMNVEV (reference sequence). The CDR3 has 14 amino acids. Trimming took off 6 bases at V and 2 bases at J, with 13 bases between the two ends.